The entry below describes one TCR beta chain. No antigen is known for it. This record belongs to a study of a mutant IDH1 vaccine in newly diagnosed glioma. Whole-study context: There were approximately 62% males and around 38% females among treated patients, whose mean age was 40.4 years. Radiotherapy, temozolomide, or both had been given previously, and both were given to most. Study outcomes and limitations: It was 85% to 95% of patients that developed vaccine-induced immune responses.

Time point noted: baseline, week 1 (first vaccination visit). Treatment denoted: pre-vaccination baseline after standard-of-care therapy. New WHO grade 3 or 4 astrocytomas that were IDH1-mutant and ATRX-lost had been found in donors. CDR3 length: 15 residues. The germline gives CDR1 SEHNR, CDR2 FQNEAQ (reference sequence). V was clipped by 5 bases and J by 5 bases; unmatched bases: 9. Data came from immunoSEQ multiplex PCR; TCRdb stores just in-frame clones and leaves some out. Found here are 80,000 to 100,000 clones, around four fifths of them singletons; the top ten hold around 7%. The sequencing used PBMCs, collected from a glioma patient treated with radiotherapy, temozolomide or both. V gene TRBV7-9 combines with J gene TRBJ2-7, with 10 bases identical to TRBD2. This receptor was taken from a man in his forties or fifties with glioma. The CDR3 reads CASSQSSGGINEQYF. Written as DNA, the CDR3 is TGTGCCAGCAGCCAATCTAGCGGGGGAATTAACGAGCAGTACTTC.